The T cell receptor (beta chain) under discussion was sequenced for a study of PD-1 blockade in classical Hodgkin lymphoma. General observations from the study: It was reported that newly diagnosed patients had less baseline TCR diversity than healthy donors.

Sequenced by immunoSEQ multiplex PCR; TCRdb stores in-frame clones only, minus some. The data show about 50,000 clones, around nine tenths seen once. Relapses following autologous stem cell transplantation were seen in all patients, with brentuximab vedotin exposure varying. Complete response, partial response or progressive disease was each patient's best response. A word on this clone: No antigen is known for it.

CDR1 is PRHDT, CDR2 FYEKMQ, per germline (reference sequence). Between the trimmed V and J ends, which lost 0 bases and 2 bases, there was a span of 21 bases. The CDR3 runs to 19 residues. This TCR was sampled from a human donor with classical Hodgkin lymphoma. Material: peripheral blood mononuclear cells (PBMCs), obtained before the second cycle of nivolumab. This chain joins TRBV13 and TRBJ2-3, with D perhaps TRBD2 (7 bases). The CDR3 region has the DNA TGTGCCAGCAGCTTAGGCCACTGGGGGGGGGCCAGTCCCACAGATACGCAGTATTTT. Protein sequence: CASSLGHWGGASPTDTQYF.